The 13 T cell receptor beta chains reported below all come from one sample, sequenced in a study of blood T cell repertoires in COVID-19. The protocol was immunoSEQ multiplex PCR, while the TCRdb copy is restricted to in-frame clones and leaves out a portion. The repertoire holds roughly 370,000 clones, with approximately 87% as singletons. Sequencing used PBMCs or T cells enriched from blood (not recorded which). Receptors originate from a woman aged 50 to 60 who had recovered from COVID-19.

The chain uses TRBV2 and TRBJ1-2, with TRBD1 matching 7 bases. V gave up 3 bases and J gave up 11 bases; unmatched junction bases: 9. The CDR3 consists of 13 residues. Germline V gene lookup returns CDR1 SNHLY and CDR2 FYNNEI. CDR3 protein: CASSDSDREAYTF. Written as DNA, the CDR3 is TGTGCCAGCAGTGACTCAGACAGGGAAGCGTACACCTTC. Complete variable domain (other parts from reference TRBV2 and TRBJ1-2): EPEVTQTPSHQVTQMGQEVILRCVPISNHLYFYWYRQILGQKVEFLVSFYNNEISEKSEIFDDQFSVERPDGSNFTLKIRSTKLEDSAMYFCASSDSDREAYTFGSGTRLTVV.

The rearrangement joins TRBV7-9 to TRBJ1-6; D might be TRBD1 (5 bases). This CDR3 contains 15 residues. Germline V CDR1 and CDR2: SEHNR, FQNEAQ (reference sequence). V shed 2 bases and J shed 6 bases, with 11 bases lying between them. The CDR3 DNA reads TGTGCCAGCAGCTTAAGGGGCTATGGTAATTCACCCCTCCACTTT. The encoded protein is CASSLRGYGNSPLHF.

Note on this clone: The junction departs from germline at one end; a sequencing error may be responsible. The chain employs TRBV7-9 and TRBJ1-2; D is unclear. The CDR3 has 13 residues. Germline V lookup: CDR1 SEHNR, CDR2 FQNEAQ (reference sequence). The CDR3 loop is CASSSAASETPCF. DNA of the CDR3: TGTGCCAGCAGCTCGGCAGCTTCGGAGACCCCATGCTTC.

The V gene is TRBV14, the J gene TRBJ1-3; D not certain. This CDR3 is built from 14 residues. Germline CDR1 reads SGHDN; CDR2 reads FVKESK. Trimming left V 1 base short and J 0 bases short, with 4 bases between. DNA for the CDR3: TGTGCCAGCAGCCAAGTAGCCTCTGGAAACACCATATATTTT. Translating gives CASSQVASGNTIYF.

The chain combines TRBV6-2 or TRBV6-3 with TRBJ2-6; D not resolved. The CDR3 has 19 amino acids. The germline V gene has CDR1 MNHEY and CDR2 SVGEGT. V was pared by 5 bases and J by 0 bases, with 20 bases between. CDR3 in DNA: TGTGCCAGCAGTATCACGCGGAGCCTCCTCTCCTCTGGGGCCAACGTCCTGACTTTC. It translates to CASSITRSLLSSGANVLTF.

The table lists this clone with a few counts. The gene calls are TRBV6-2 or TRBV6-3 and TRBJ1-2; 10 bases map to TRBD1. V gave up 6 bases and J gave up 7 bases; unmatched junction bases: 11. CDR1 and CDR2 from the germline V gene are MNHEY and SVGEGT. The CDR3 length is 15 residues. CDR3 region: CASSPWGQGNSGYTF. The CDR3 DNA follows: TGTGCCAGCAGCCCCTGGGGACAGGGGAATTCTGGCTACACCTTC.

J is TRBJ1-1 and V is TRBV18; a possible D gene is TRBD1 (5 bases). Germline loops: CDR1 KGHSH, CDR2 LQKENI. The V and J ends lost 3 bases and 4 bases respectively, with 12 bases between them. CDR3 length: 14 residues. CDR3 bases: TGTGCCAGCTCACCGACAGTATGGGGCACTGAAGCTTTCTTT. This sequence encodes CASSPTVWGTEAFF.

The rearrangement joins TRBV3-1 (or the pseudogene TRBV3-2) to TRBJ1-3; the match to TRBD1 covers 7 bases. Germline CDR1 and CDR2: LGHDT and YNNKEL (reference sequence). The CDR3 length is 15 residues. Germline trimming cut 5 bases from V and 2 bases from J; bases unmatched to any gene: 6. The CDR3 loop reads CASSMGTVAGNTIYF. The CDR3 bases are TGTGCCAGCAGCATGGGGACAGTAGCTGGAAACACCATATATTTT.

The V gene is TRBV6-5, the J gene TRBJ2-3; 8 bases are a match to TRBD2. V lost 6 bases to trimming and J lost 4 bases; unmatched junction nucleotides: 6. CDR1 is MNHEY, CDR2 SVGAGI, per germline. The CDR3 extends over 14 amino acids. The CDR3 DNA reads TGTGCCAGCAGGCGTACTAGCGGCCCAGATACGCAGTATTTT. This encodes CASRRTSGPDTQYF.

The chain employs TRBV2 and TRBJ2-1; possible D gene TRBD2, 5 bases. The CDR3 contains 13 residues. Germline V CDR1 and CDR2: SNHLY, FYNNEI. Trimming stripped 7 bases from V and 10 bases from J, with 17 bases between. CDR3 in amino acids: CASTVVRAQEQFF. CDR3 DNA: TGTGCCAGCACCGTCGTGAGGGCGCAAGAGCAGTTCTTC.

This chain joins TRBV5-5 and TRBJ1-3; no definite D call. The CDR3 covers 13 residues. The V and J ends lost 2 bases and 8 bases respectively, with 11 bases between them. CDR1 is SGHKS, CDR2 YYEKEE, per germline (reference sequence). The CDR3: CASSLRQTYTIYF. CDR3 bases: TGTGCCAGCAGCTTACGGCAGACTTACACCATATATTTT.

This chain connects TRBV2 to TRBJ1-2, with D maybe TRBD1 (6 bases). V lost 7 bases and J lost 0, with 15 bases in between. Germline CDR1 reads SNHLY; CDR2 reads FYNNEI. The CDR3 sequence is 15 residues long. The CDR3 protein is CASIRRDTTNYGYTF. The CDR3 DNA follows: TGTGCCAGCATTCGTCGGGACACCACTAACTATGGCTACACCTTC.

The chain combines TRBV4-2 with TRBJ2-3, with 12 nucleotides matching TRBD2. The CDR3 sequence is 18 residues long. Germline CDR1 is LGHNA and CDR2 is YNFKEQ. Trimming at V came to 0 bases and at J to 2 bases, leaving 6 bases not matched to a gene. CDR3 loop: CASSQDPSGGAITDTQYF. The DNA for the CDR3 is TGTGCCAGCAGCCAAGATCCTAGCGGGGGGGCGATCACAGATACGCAGTATTTT.